This is a list of T cell receptor beta chains from one sample in a study of CD8 T cells in Susac syndrome. TCRdb passed the immunoSEQ multiplex PCR reads through MiXCR, listing each CDR3 protein once. The sample yields 240,000 or so distinct CDR3 sequences, almost 97% seen once. Sequencing was done on a sample of CD4+ T cells from PBMCs. These receptor sequences come from a human donor with Susac syndrome. CDR3s include the opening cysteine and the closing phenylalanine or tryptophan. Fields, in order: V gene, J gene, D gene, CDR3 length, clone size, CDR3 protein, CDR3 DNA. D genes are given only for firm matches. Clone size is given for some rows only: seen once, a few or many times, or a class if the clone is expanded.

v_gene: TRBV7-8
j_gene: TRBJ2-5
d_gene: .
len: 14
abundance: .
CDR3aa: CASSALGPEETQYF
CDR3nt: TGTGCCAGCAGCGCGTTGGGCCCCGAAGAGACCCAGTACTTC

v_gene: TRBV3-1
j_gene: TRBJ2-5
d_gene: .
len: 13
abundance: .
CDR3aa: CASSQYPGETQYF
CDR3nt: TGTGCCAGCAGCCAGTATCCCGGCGAGACCCAGTACTTC

v_gene: TRBV18
j_gene: TRBJ2-7
d_gene: .
len: 15
abundance: .
CDR3aa: CASSLSGDSSYEQYF
CDR3nt: TGTGCCAGCTCACTTAGTGGTGATAGCTCCTACGAGCAGTACTTC

v_gene: TRBV29-1
j_gene: TRBJ1-2
d_gene: .
len: 13
abundance: .
CDR3aa: CSVQEGWQRGYTF
CDR3nt: TGCAGCGTACAAGAGGGCTGGCAAAGGGGCTACACCTTC

v_gene: TRBV12-3/TRBV12-4
j_gene: TRBJ2-6
d_gene: .
len: 17
abundance: .
CDR3aa: CASSLQVSPSGANVLTF
CDR3nt: TGTGCCAGCAGTTTGCAGGTTTCCCCGTCTGGGGCCAACGTCCTGACTTTC

v_gene: TRBV29-1
j_gene: TRBJ1-1
d_gene: .
len: 14
abundance: .
CDR3aa: CSVEVIDLNTEAFF
CDR3nt: TGCAGCGTTGAAGTCATCGACCTGAACACTGAAGCTTTCTTT

v_gene: TRBV4-1
j_gene: TRBJ2-5
d_gene: TRBD2
len: 16
abundance: .
CDR3aa: CASSQASKAGEETQYF
CDR3nt: TGCGCCAGCAGCCAAGCAAGCAAAGCGGGAGAAGAGACCCAGTACTTC

v_gene: TRBV25-1
j_gene: TRBJ1-1
d_gene: .
len: 13
abundance: .
CDR3aa: CASGRTGNTEAFF
CDR3nt: TGTGCCAGCGGTCGGACGGGGAACACTGAAGCTTTCTTT

v_gene: TRBV7-9
j_gene: TRBJ2-3
d_gene: .
len: 15
abundance: .
CDR3aa: CASSLEVISTDTQYF
CDR3nt: TGTGCCAGCAGCTTGGAGGTGATTAGCACAGATACGCAGTATTTT

v_gene: TRBV28
j_gene: TRBJ2-3
d_gene: TRBD2
len: 18
abundance: .
CDR3aa: CASRGSGTSGRRTDTQYF
CDR3nt: TGTGCCAGCAGGGGGTCGGGAACTAGCGGGAGGCGGACAGATACGCAGTATTTT

v_gene: TRBV29-1
j_gene: TRBJ1-1
d_gene: TRBD1
len: 13
abundance: .
CDR3aa: CSVQTGLNTEAFF
CDR3nt: TGCAGCGTTCAGACAGGGTTGAACACTGAAGCTTTCTTT

v_gene: TRBV7-9
j_gene: TRBJ2-5
d_gene: .
len: 17
abundance: .
CDR3aa: CASSLESGGVGQETQYF
CDR3nt: TGTGCCAGCAGCTTAGAGTCCGGGGGCGTAGGCCAAGAGACCCAGTACTTC

v_gene: TRBV7-9
j_gene: TRBJ1-2
d_gene: TRBD1
len: 14
abundance: .
CDR3aa: CASSSTGQGNGYTF
CDR3nt: TGTGCCAGCAGCTCAACAGGACAGGGGAATGGCTACACCTTC

v_gene: TRBV7-9
j_gene: TRBJ2-1
d_gene: TRBD2
len: 15
abundance: .
CDR3aa: CASGQTSGRFNEQFF
CDR3nt: TGTGCCAGCGGCCAGACTAGCGGGAGGTTCAATGAGCAGTTCTTC

v_gene: TRBV3-1
j_gene: TRBJ2-3
d_gene: TRBD1
len: 14
abundance: .
CDR3aa: CASSRDRSTDTQYF
CDR3nt: TGTGCCAGCAGCCGGGACAGAAGCACAGATACGCAGTATTTT

v_gene: TRBV28
j_gene: TRBJ2-7
d_gene: TRBD1
len: 14
abundance: .
CDR3aa: CASSLPGQSYEQYF
CDR3nt: TGTGCCAGCAGTTTACCGGGACAGTCCTACGAGCAGTACTTC

v_gene: TRBV18
j_gene: TRBJ2-7
d_gene: .
len: 16
abundance: .
CDR3aa: CASSPPRDGPYYEQYF
CDR3nt: TGTGCCAGCTCACCCCCCCGCGACGGCCCTTACTACGAGCAGTACTTC

v_gene: TRBV15
j_gene: TRBJ1-5
d_gene: .
len: 12
abundance: .
CDR3aa: CATSRAYSPQHF
CDR3nt: TGTGCCACCAGCAGAGCCTACTCGCCCCAGCATTTT

v_gene: TRBV5-6
j_gene: TRBJ2-6
d_gene: .
len: 15
abundance: .
CDR3aa: CASSPDYSGANVLTF
CDR3nt: TGTGCCAGCAGCCCTGACTACTCTGGGGCCAACGTCCTGACTTTC

v_gene: TRBV28
j_gene: TRBJ2-7
d_gene: .
len: 15
abundance: .
CDR3aa: CASSFTRVSTYEQYF
CDR3nt: TGTGCCAGCAGTTTTACCAGGGTGTCGACCTACGAGCAGTACTTC

v_gene: TRBV27
j_gene: TRBJ2-7
d_gene: .
len: 12
abundance: .
CDR3aa: CASSNWGYEQYF
CDR3nt: TGTGCCAGCAGTAACTGGGGCTACGAGCAGTACTTC

v_gene: TRBV6-2/TRBV6-3
j_gene: TRBJ1-2
d_gene: TRBD1
len: 16
abundance: .
CDR3aa: CASSPNRGPGDYGYTF
CDR3nt: TGTGCCAGCAGTCCTAACAGGGGGCCAGGCGACTATGGCTACACCTTC

v_gene: TRBV15
j_gene: TRBJ2-5
d_gene: .
len: 16
abundance: .
CDR3aa: CATSSFGGAQGETQYF
CDR3nt: TGTGCCACCAGCAGCTTCGGCGGGGCGCAGGGGGAGACCCAGTACTTC

v_gene: TRBV12-3/TRBV12-4
j_gene: TRBJ1-5
d_gene: .
len: 15
abundance: .
CDR3aa: CASSFSAPGAQPQHF
CDR3nt: TGTGCCAGCAGTTTTTCGGCGCCAGGGGCGCAGCCCCAGCATTTT

v_gene: TRBV3-1
j_gene: TRBJ1-2
d_gene: .
len: 16
abundance: .
CDR3aa: CASSSRTIGRRYGYTF
CDR3nt: TGTGCCAGCAGCTCCAGAACCATCGGACGTCGCTATGGCTACACCTTC

v_gene: TRBV27
j_gene: TRBJ1-4
d_gene: .
len: 15
abundance: .
CDR3aa: CASSLNTPEGEKLFF
CDR3nt: TGTGCCAGCAGTTTGAATACCCCCGAAGGGGAAAAACTGTTTTTT

v_gene: TRBV2
j_gene: TRBJ2-7
d_gene: .
len: 14
abundance: .
CDR3aa: CASKEDRPSYEQYF
CDR3nt: TGTGCCAGCAAGGAGGACAGACCTTCATACGAGCAGTACTTC

v_gene: TRBV14
j_gene: TRBJ2-2
d_gene: .
len: 15
abundance: .
CDR3aa: CASSQVGTPTGELFF
CDR3nt: TGTGCCAGCAGCCAAGTGGGTACCCCCACCGGGGAGCTGTTTTTT

v_gene: TRBV24-1
j_gene: TRBJ1-5
d_gene: TRBD1
len: 13
abundance: .
CDR3aa: CATGTGAREPQHF
CDR3nt: TGTGCCACCGGAACAGGGGCGCGAGAGCCCCAGCATTTT

v_gene: TRBV25-1
j_gene: TRBJ1-1
d_gene: TRBD1
len: 16
abundance: .
CDR3aa: CASSETRDSLNTEAFF
CDR3nt: TGTGCCAGCAGTGAGACCAGGGACAGCCTGAACACTGAAGCTTTCTTT

v_gene: TRBV6-6
j_gene: TRBJ1-3
d_gene: .
len: 14
abundance: .
CDR3aa: CASIPSRSGNTIYF
CDR3nt: TGTGCCAGCATCCCCTCCAGATCTGGAAACACCATATATTTT

v_gene: TRBV4-2
j_gene: TRBJ2-5
d_gene: TRBD2
len: 16
abundance: .
CDR3aa: CASSQEVAGGVETQYF
CDR3nt: TGTGCCAGCAGCCAAGAGGTAGCGGGAGGGGTAGAGACCCAGTACTTC

v_gene: TRBV2
j_gene: TRBJ2-2
d_gene: .
len: 12
abundance: .
CDR3aa: CASRGSAGELFF
CDR3nt: TGTGCCAGCAGAGGGTCCGCTGGGGAGCTGTTTTTT

v_gene: TRBV20-1
j_gene: TRBJ2-3
d_gene: TRBD2
len: 15
abundance: .
CDR3aa: CSTRGAGGSTDTQYF
CDR3nt: TGCAGTACCAGAGGGGCGGGAGGAAGCACAGATACGCAGTATTTT

v_gene: TRBV4-1
j_gene: TRBJ1-1
d_gene: .
len: 14
abundance: .
CDR3aa: CASSRTQGSTEAFF
CDR3nt: TGCGCCAGCAGCCGGACTCAGGGTAGCACTGAAGCTTTCTTT

v_gene: TRBV4-1
j_gene: TRBJ1-3
d_gene: .
len: 14
abundance: .
CDR3aa: CASSQGVTGNTIYF
CDR3nt: TGCGCCAGCAGCCAAGGGGTGACTGGAAACACCATATATTTT

v_gene: TRBV7-9
j_gene: TRBJ1-4
d_gene: .
len: 14
abundance: .
CDR3aa: CASRWTATNEKLFF
CDR3nt: TGTGCCAGCAGATGGACAGCAACTAATGAAAAACTGTTTTTT

v_gene: TRBV24-1
j_gene: TRBJ2-3
d_gene: .
len: 16
abundance: .
CDR3aa: CATSEASISIADTQYF
CDR3nt: TGTGCCACCAGTGAGGCCTCTATTAGCATCGCAGATACGCAGTATTTT

v_gene: TRBV4-1
j_gene: TRBJ2-5
d_gene: .
len: 15
abundance: .
CDR3aa: CASSQDGASEETQYF
CDR3nt: TGCGCCAGCAGCCAAGATGGTGCCAGCGAAGAGACCCAGTACTTC

v_gene: TRBV15
j_gene: TRBJ2-3
d_gene: TRBD1
len: 12
abundance: .
CDR3aa: CATSLDRATQYF
CDR3nt: TGTGCCACCAGCCTAGACAGGGCGACGCAGTATTTT

v_gene: TRBV6-5
j_gene: TRBJ1-2
d_gene: .
len: 14
abundance: .
CDR3aa: CASSYSREGYGYTF
CDR3nt: TGTGCCAGCAGTTACTCCAGGGAAGGCTATGGCTACACCTTC

v_gene: TRBV27
j_gene: TRBJ2-5
d_gene: .
len: 13
abundance: .
CDR3aa: CASRPTGRGAQYF
CDR3nt: TGTGCCAGCAGGCCGACAGGTCGGGGGGCCCAGTACTTC

v_gene: TRBV3-1
j_gene: TRBJ1-2
d_gene: .
len: 14
abundance: once
CDR3aa: CASSQFLVSHGYTF
CDR3nt: TGTGCCAGCAGCCAATTTCTCGTGTCGCATGGCTACACCTTC

v_gene: TRBV28
j_gene: TRBJ2-3
d_gene: TRBD2
len: 17
abundance: .
CDR3aa: CASSPLGLAGATDTQYF
CDR3nt: TGTGCCAGCAGTCCCCTGGGACTAGCGGGAGCCACAGATACGCAGTATTTT

v_gene: TRBV18
j_gene: TRBJ1-1
d_gene: .
len: 15
abundance: .
CDR3aa: CASSGGAGAGTEAFF
CDR3nt: TGTGCCAGCTCAGGGGGCGCGGGCGCGGGGACTGAAGCTTTCTTT

v_gene: TRBV19
j_gene: TRBJ1-1
d_gene: .
len: 15
abundance: .
CDR3aa: CASSIGIRMNTEAFF
CDR3nt: TGTGCCAGTAGTATCGGAATCCGCATGAACACTGAAGCTTTCTTT

v_gene: TRBV12-3/TRBV12-4
j_gene: TRBJ2-2
d_gene: .
len: 17
abundance: .
CDR3aa: CASSLYSVGPAGGELFF
CDR3nt: TGTGCCAGCAGCCTTTACTCGGTCGGACCCGCGGGCGGGGAGCTGTTTTTT

v_gene: TRBV18
j_gene: TRBJ1-2
d_gene: .
len: 11
abundance: .
CDR3aa: CASSGESGYTF
CDR3nt: TGTGCCAGCTCAGGGGAGAGTGGCTACACCTTC

v_gene: TRBV21-1
j_gene: TRBJ2-1
d_gene: .
len: 18
abundance: .
CDR3aa: CASRSLPSGRKPSTEQFF
CDR3nt: TGTGCCAGCAGATCTCTACCTAGCGGGAGGAAGCCATCCACTGAGCAGTTCTTC

v_gene: TRBV12-3/TRBV12-4
j_gene: TRBJ2-1
d_gene: .
len: 16
abundance: .
CDR3aa: CASSQLSGLLNNEQFF
CDR3nt: TGTGCCAGCAGTCAACTATCGGGACTCCTTAACAATGAGCAGTTCTTC

v_gene: TRBV29-1
j_gene: TRBJ2-4
d_gene: .
len: 17
abundance: once
CDR3aa: CSVEISKGDRTKNIQYF
CDR3nt: TGCAGCGTTGAGATATCGAAGGGGGATCGAACCAAAAACATTCAGTACTTC